A single sample is the source of the 18 T cell receptor beta chains below, sequenced in a study of T cells expressing NK-cell markers. TCRdb reanalyzed the 5' RACE reads, giving one entry per CDR3 protein sequence and no DNA. This sample contains approximately 550,000 distinct CDR3 sequences. Sequenced material: blood T cells: a sorted CD56 or NKG2C T cell subset, CD4+ or CD8+ T cells, or bulk PBMC T cells (not recorded which). The receptors were sampled from a man aged 18 to 35 in good health.

This sequence joins TRBV5-4 and TRBJ2-7; TCRdb's D call of TRBD1 is untestable without DNA. The CDR3 has 15 amino acids. Germline V CDR1 and CDR2: SGHNT, YYREEE (reference sequence). CDR3 residues: CASSLERGWKYEQYF.

The gene calls are TRBV10-3 and TRBJ2-5; with no DNA, the TCRdb D assignment of TRBD2 cannot be verified. The germline gives CDR1 ENHRY, CDR2 SYGVKD. The CDR3 loop spans 12 amino acids. CDR3 sequence: CAAGRGTETQYF.

The chain employs TRBV20-1 and TRBJ2-7; TCRdb designates TRBD1, a call that cannot be tested without DNA. The germline V gene encodes CDR1 DFQATT and CDR2 SNEGSKA (reference sequence). The CDR3 consists of 13 residues. The CDR3 sequence is CSAPQGSYYEQYF.

This rearrangement joins TRBV25-1 to TRBJ2-4; TCRdb names TRBD1, which stays unverified in the absence of DNA. Per germline, CDR1 MGHDK and CDR2 SYGVNS. The CDR3 totals 13 residues. The chain's CDR3 is CASSDRAINIQYF.

The rearrangement links TRBV27 to TRBJ2-1; the TCRdb call, TRBD1, lacks DNA for checking. The CDR3 is made up of 13 amino acids. Per germline, CDR1 MNHEY and CDR2 SMNVEV (reference sequence). The CDR3 here is CASKGRGYNEQFF.

The CDR3 loop is CAWSAGLAGVETQYF. The chain employs TRBV30 and TRBJ2-5; lacking DNA, the TRBD2 call made by TCRdb goes unchecked. The CDR3 sequence is 15 residues long. CDR1 is GTSNPN and CDR2 is SVGIG in the germline V gene (reference sequence). Full variable domain (missing parts from reference TRBV30 and TRBJ2-5): SQTIHQWPATLVQPVGSPLSLECTVEGTSNPNLYWYRQAAGRGLQLLFYSVGIGQISSEVPQNLSASRPQDRQFILSSKKLLLSDSGFYLCAWSAGLAGVETQYFGPGTRLLVL.

The chain combines TRBV4-3 with TRBJ1-4. Germline-derived CDR1 and CDR2 are LGHNA and YSLEER. There are 17 residues in the CDR3. Here the CDR3 reads CASSQAPYGVLYEKLFF.

V and J are TRBV6-1 and TRBJ2-7; TCRdb's assignment of TRBD1 cannot be checked, as there is no DNA. Germline V gene sequence: CDR1 MNHNS, CDR2 SASEGT. CDR3 length equals 16 residues. The CDR3 sequence is CASSLHKRRDNYEQYF.

J is TRBJ2-1 and V is TRBV28; as DNA is missing, the TRBD1 call by TCRdb cannot be tested. This CDR3 is built from 16 residues. The germline gives CDR1 MDHEN, CDR2 SYDVKM. Here the CDR3 reads CASSPQTGRSYNEQFF.

V usage is TRBV4-2 and J usage is TRBJ1-5; lacking DNA, the TRBD1 call made by TCRdb goes unchecked. Germline CDR1 LGHNA, CDR2 YNFKEQ. The CDR3 sequence is 16 residues long. The CDR3 reads CASSQREGGQDQPQHF.

This chain links TRBV20-1 with TRBJ2-7. CDR1 and CDR2 from the germline V gene are DFQATT and SNEGSKA (reference sequence). The CDR3 has 15 amino acids. The CDR3 reads CSAREKIGKAYEQYF.

J is TRBJ1-2 and V is TRBV27; lacking DNA, the TRBD1 call made by TCRdb goes unchecked. CDR1 and CDR2 (germline): MNHEY, SMNVEV (reference sequence). The length of the CDR3 is 14 residues. The CDR3 sequence is CASSLTGFGYGYTF.

V and J are TRBV29-1 and TRBJ1-4. From germline, CDR1 is SQVTM and CDR2 ANQGSEA. The CDR3 consists of 14 residues. CDR3 amino acids: CSVEVAGSGEKLFF. Based on the CDR3 plus reference TRBV29-1 and TRBJ1-4, the full variable domain is SAVISQKPSRDICQRGTSLTIQCQVDSQVTMMFWYRQQPGQSLTLIATANQGSEATYESGFVIDKFPISRPNLTFSTLTVSNMSPEDSSIYLCSVEVAGSGEKLFFGSGTQLSVL.

The chain links TRBV12-3 or TRBV12-4 to TRBJ2-1; TCRdb reports TRBD2, a call that lacks DNA to check it against. The CDR3 is made up of 17 amino acids. The CDR3 is CASSLGTLSGIYNEQFF.

This chain joins TRBV12-3 or TRBV12-4 and TRBJ2-1. This CDR3 contains 13 residues. The CDR3 region is CASRRQQNNEQFF.

This chain joins TRBV5-5 and TRBJ2-3; TCRdb's assignment of TRBD1 cannot be checked, as there is no DNA. Germline-derived CDR1 and CDR2 are SGHKS and YYEKEE (reference sequence). The CDR3 is 14 residues long. Here the CDR3 reads CASGGGSHTDTQYF.

The CDR3 reads CATSLRGTQYF. The chain uses TRBV15 and TRBJ2-3; TCRdb gives TRBD1 as the D gene, but with no DNA this cannot be confirmed. The CDR3 sequence is 11 residues long. Germline lookup yields CDR1 LNHNV and CDR2 YYDKDF (reference sequence).

V gene TRBV7-9 combines with J gene TRBJ1-2; the TRBD1 assignment by TCRdb is unverifiable without DNA. CDR1 is SEHNR and CDR2 is FQNEAQ in the germline V gene (reference sequence). The CDR3 loop spans 14 amino acids. The CDR3 spells CASSWTGGARGYTF.